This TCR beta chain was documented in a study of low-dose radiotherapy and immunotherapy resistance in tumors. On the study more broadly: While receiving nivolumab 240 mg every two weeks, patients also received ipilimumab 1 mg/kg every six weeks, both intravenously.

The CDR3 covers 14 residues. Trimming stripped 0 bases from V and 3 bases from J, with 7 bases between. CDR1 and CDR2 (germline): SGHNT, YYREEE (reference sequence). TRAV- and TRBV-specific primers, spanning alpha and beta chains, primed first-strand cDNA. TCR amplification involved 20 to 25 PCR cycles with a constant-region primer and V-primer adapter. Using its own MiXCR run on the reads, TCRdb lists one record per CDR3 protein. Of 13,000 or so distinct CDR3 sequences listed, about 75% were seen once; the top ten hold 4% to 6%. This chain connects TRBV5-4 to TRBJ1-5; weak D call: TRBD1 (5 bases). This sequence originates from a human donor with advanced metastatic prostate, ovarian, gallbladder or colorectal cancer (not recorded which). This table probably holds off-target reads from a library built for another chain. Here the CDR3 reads CASSLGGPNQPQHF. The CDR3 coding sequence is TGTGCCAGCAGCTTGGGGGGACCCAATCAGCCCCAGCATTTT.